What follows are 18 T cell receptor beta chains derived from one specimen sequenced in a study of blood T cell repertoires in COVID-19. Here immunoSEQ multiplex PCR was the method, and the copy in TCRdb shows in-frame clones only, minus some. In the table there are about 100,000 clones, 70% to 80% of which are singletons. Specimen: peripheral blood. The origin of the receptors is a human donor in a cohort sampled during active COVID-19.

This clone is a singleton in its sample. The chain links TRBV7-2 to TRBJ2-5, with 16 bases aligning to TRBD2. V shed 3 bases, J shed 4 bases, and the junction held 5 bases outside the gene matches. Germline values: CDR1 SGHTA, CDR2 FQGNSA. The CDR3 contains 17 residues. The CDR3: CASSLGTSGREGETQYF. Here the CDR3 DNA reads TGTGCCAGCAGCTTGGGGACTAGCGGGAGGGAGGGAGAGACCCAGTACTTC.

This chain links TRBV9 with TRBJ1-4; weak D call: TRBD1 (6 bases). The V gene lost 2 bases and the J gene lost 8 bases, with 22 bases spanning the gap. This CDR3 is 17 amino acids long. In germline, CDR1 is SGDLS, CDR2 YYNGEE. The CDR3 coding sequence is TGTGCCAGCAGCGTTAGGGGGTCAGGAGTCGGGCAAGAAAAACTGTTTTTT. Amino acid sequence: CASSVRGSGVGQEKLFF.

The chain uses TRBV9 and TRBJ2-3; 7 nucleotides match TRBD1. With 7 bases clipped from V and 2 bases from J, the junction kept 7 bases outside the gene matches. This CDR3 comprises 14 residues. CDR1 is SGDLS and CDR2 is YYNGEE in the germline V gene. The CDR3 region has the DNA TGTGCCAGCTCAAGGACAGGAGACACAGATACGCAGTATTTT. It specifies CASSRTGDTDTQYF.

The V gene is TRBV28, the J gene TRBJ2-7; possibly TRBD2 for D (5 bases). The CDR3 totals 13 residues. The germline V gene has CDR1 MDHEN and CDR2 SYDVKM. V lost 5 bases and J lost 4, with 12 bases in between. For the CDR3, the DNA is TGTGCCAGCAGTCCAGAACGGGGATACGAGCAGTACTTC. The encoded protein is CASSPERGYEQYF.

The chain joins TRBV6-5 to TRBJ2-1, with D possibly TRBD2 on 6 matching bases. The CDR3 covers 12 residues. Germline-derived CDR1 and CDR2 are MNHEY and SVGAGI. The V and J ends lost 6 bases and 8 bases respectively, with 11 bases between them. The CDR3 loop is CASSGRGYEQFF. In DNA, the CDR3 is TGTGCCAGCAGCGGGAGAGGATATGAGCAGTTCTTC.

This chain connects TRBV5-3 to TRBJ1-5; maybe TRBD1 (5 bases). TRBV5-3 is labeled an ORF, and its function is uncertain. Trimming shortened V by 3 bases and J by 3 bases, and 19 bases separated the two germline ends. This CDR3 comprises 17 residues. The CDR3 DNA is TGTGCCAGAAGCTCGCCCCTGACGGCGGGGGACAATCAGCCCCAGCATTTT. Translated: CARSSPLTAGDNQPQHF.

CDR3 DNA sequence: TGCGCCAGCAGCCAGGACACTCCGAACACCGGGGAGCTGTTTTTT. It specifies CASSQDTPNTGELFF. The gene calls are TRBV5-1 and TRBJ2-2, with a weak D call TRBD1 (5 bases). Germline V CDR1 and CDR2: SGHRS, YFSETQ. V gave up 4 bases and J gave up 0 bases, with 10 bases separating them. This CDR3 region has 15 residues.

This chain joins TRBV7-3 and TRBJ2-2; TRBD2 aligns across 10 bases. Germline CDR1 is SGHTA and CDR2 is FQGTGA. With V trimmed by 5 bases and J by 2 bases, 5 bases remained unmatched. The CDR3 is 16 amino acids. The CDR3 here is CASSLGTSDNTGELFF. The CDR3 region has the DNA TGTGCCAGCAGCCTGGGGACTAGCGACAACACCGGGGAGCTGTTTTTT.

V gene TRBV25-1 combines with J gene TRBJ1-2; 7 nucleotides align to TRBD1. The CDR3 runs 15 residues. The germline gives CDR1 MGHDK, CDR2 SYGVNS. The V gene end was trimmed by 5 bases and the J gene end by 3 bases; junction bases not matched to a gene: 9. DNA for the CDR3: TGTGCCAGCAGTCCCTCTGACAGGGTCGACTATGGCTACACCTTC. As protein: CASSPSDRVDYGYTF.

The chain has TRBV5-1 and TRBJ1-2; possibly TRBD1 for D (5 bases). V was trimmed by 0 bases and J by 4 bases, leaving 19 bases between them. This CDR3 has 17 residues. CDR1 and CDR2 (germline): SGHRS, YFSETQ. The CDR3 reads CASSLDPQNQGSYGYTF. Here the CDR3 DNA reads TGCGCCAGCAGCTTGGATCCCCAGAACCAGGGCAGCTATGGCTACACCTTC.

This chain connects TRBV7-9 to TRBJ2-1; D is perhaps TRBD1 (5 bases). The CDR3 sequence is 13 residues long. The V gene's germline CDR1 is SEHNR and CDR2 FQNEAQ (reference sequence). Trimming stripped 5 bases from V and 5 bases from J, with 10 bases between. CDR3 sequence: CASSQGGNNEQFF. The CDR3 coding sequence is TGTGCCAGCAGCCAGGGTGGGAACAATGAGCAGTTCTTC.

The sample holds one count of this clone. The V and J genes are TRBV2 and TRBJ1-1; possible D gene TRBD1, 6 bases. The ends were cut back, 6 bases at V and 4 bases at J, with 18 bases in the middle. This CDR3 comprises 15 residues. The germline CDR1 and CDR2 sequences are SNHLY and FYNNEI. The CDR3 DNA sequence: TGTGCCAGCAGCCTCTTGGGGGGGGCTGGCACTGAAGCTTTCTTT. Its protein product is CASSLLGGAGTEAFF.

V and J are TRBV28 and TRBJ2-7; D is uncertain. Trimming left V 1 base short and J 2 bases short, with 6 bases between. Germline CDR1 is MDHEN and CDR2 is SYDVKM. This CDR3 contains 13 residues. The CDR3 DNA reads TGTGCCAGCAGTTTATCCCAGACCTACGAGCAGTACTTC. Encoded protein: CASSLSQTYEQYF.

This clone was seen a handful of times. The chain combines TRBV28 with TRBJ1-5, with D possibly TRBD1 on 6 matching bases. Germline V gene data show CDR1 as MDHEN and CDR2 as SYDVKM. The CDR3 length is 13 residues. V lost 5 bases, J lost 7 bases, and 12 bases lay in between. The CDR3 here is CASSGGAEQPQHF. In DNA, the CDR3 is TGTGCCAGCAGTGGGGGGGCAGAGCAGCCCCAGCATTTT.

The gene calls are TRBV5-6 and TRBJ2-7, with 11 bases aligning to TRBD1. Germline CDR1 and CDR2: SGHDT and YYEEEE. J gave up 6 bases and V 4 bases, and 6 bases lay outside the gene matches. CDR3 length: 14 amino acids. In DNA form, the CDR3 reads TGTGCCAGCAGCCGATCCGGGACAGGGGGCGAGCAGTACTTC. This encodes CASSRSGTGGEQYF.

The chain carries TRBV7-8 and TRBJ2-4, with TRBD1 matching over 8 bases. This CDR3 contains 17 residues. Germline CDR1 SGHVS, CDR2 FQNEAQ. V lost 4 bases, J lost 2 bases, and 10 bases stayed unmatched. The CDR3 bases are TGTGCCAGCAGCTCCAAATCGACAGGGGAGCCCAAAAACATTCAGTACTTC. Translated, it gives CASSSKSTGEPKNIQYF.

The J gene is TRBJ1-6, the V gene TRBV5-4, with 9 positions matching TRBD1. Germline CDR1 reads SGHNT; CDR2 reads YYREEE (reference sequence). The CDR3 runs 16 residues. The V gene end was trimmed by 3 bases and the J gene end by 4 bases; junction bases not matched to a gene: 5. CDR3 sequence (DNA): TGTGCCAGCAGCTCTCCGGGACAGGGTTATAATTCACCCCTCCACTTT. The encoded protein is CASSSPGQGYNSPLHF.

The chain has TRBV19 and TRBJ2-1; 7 nucleotides match TRBD1. J was trimmed by 5 bases and V by 10 bases; bases with no gene match: 11. CDR3 length equals 14 residues. The V gene's germline CDR1 is LNHDA and CDR2 SQIVND (reference sequence). CDR3 sequence (DNA): TGTGCCATATCCCCGGGACAGCGCCACAATGAGCAGTTCTTC. The encoded protein is CAISPGQRHNEQFF.